This TCR beta chain appears in the sequencing data of a study of technical replicates of blood from a few donors (dated by TCRdb to about 2017). For CDR1 and CDR2, the germline V gene (reference sequence) lists SEHNR and FQNEAQ. From the cysteine through the phenylalanine, the CDR3 covers 15 amino acids. The read is trimmed to its CDR3 DNA, 45 bases read in frame from base 1. Here V drops 9 bases and J drops 2 bases, and the junction holds 11 bases not matched to any gene. In this sample, this clone turned up once. Its specific antigen is unknown. Qualities for individual bases were not recorded, and no much larger clone is one base off. Library preparation used the immunoSEQ multiplex PCR assay. Not all clones reach the TCRdb copy of this immuneACCESS table, which keeps in-frame sequences only. Checked studies attribute under half of the gap to unresolved V genes and leave the rest unexplained. The sample contains about 75,000 clones, about 90% of them found a single time. Roughly 0.41% of the sample is in the top ten clones.

The clonotype comes from a human donor in good health. The source material was T cells isolated from PBMCs. The chain is assembled from TRBV7-9 and TRBJ1-2; TRBD1 fits 8 bases in the junction. Here the CDR3 is given as CASQDRELNNYGYTF. Read as DNA, the sequence is TGTGCCAGTCAGGACAGGGAACTCAACAACTATGGCTACACCTTC.